The sequence of this T cell receptor (beta chain) was determined in a study of cytomegalovirus exposure and HLA in healthy donors. Points from the study as a whole: A missense variant in DCLRE1C was later tied to TCR beta V- and J-gene trimming. When the data were analyzed later, several of the most significant clusters appeared to be linked to common viral pathogens. Relative to equally common others, HLA-associated TCR beta chains showed greater clonal expansion in a later analysis.

Concerning this clone: Its matching antigen is unknown.

Researchers ran the PCR with 60 Vbeta and 13 Jbeta primers. As originally analysed: As a later analysis found, there were 82 million or so unique TCR beta chains, of which roughly 11 million were shared. TCRdb keeps only in-frame clones here, not all; method: immunoSEQ multiplex PCR. The V and J calls and clone size come from that table; D and trimming were worked out from the DNA. The table lists approximately 80,000 clones, more than 65% of them singletons. Germline CDR1 reads SGHTA; CDR2 reads FQGNSA. V lost 5 bases and J 4 bases, leaving 14 bases between the germline ends. The CDR3 spans 14 residues.

The chain links TRBV7-2 to TRBJ1-1, with D possibly TRBD1 on 6 matching bases. Source material: PBMCs. This receptor was taken from a woman aged 40-49 years in good health and CMV-seropositive. The DNA of the CDR3 is TGTGCCAGCAGCCTAAACAGGGAGGGCACTGAAGCTTTCTTT. It translates to CASSLNREGTEAFF. The full variable domain, rest sourced from reference TRBV7-2 and TRBJ1-1, is GAGVSQSPSNKVTEKGKDVELRCDPISGHTALYWYRQSLGQGLEFLIYFQGNSAPDKSGLPSDRFSAERTGGSVSTLTIQRTQQEDSAVYLCASSLNREGTEAFFGQGTRLTVV.